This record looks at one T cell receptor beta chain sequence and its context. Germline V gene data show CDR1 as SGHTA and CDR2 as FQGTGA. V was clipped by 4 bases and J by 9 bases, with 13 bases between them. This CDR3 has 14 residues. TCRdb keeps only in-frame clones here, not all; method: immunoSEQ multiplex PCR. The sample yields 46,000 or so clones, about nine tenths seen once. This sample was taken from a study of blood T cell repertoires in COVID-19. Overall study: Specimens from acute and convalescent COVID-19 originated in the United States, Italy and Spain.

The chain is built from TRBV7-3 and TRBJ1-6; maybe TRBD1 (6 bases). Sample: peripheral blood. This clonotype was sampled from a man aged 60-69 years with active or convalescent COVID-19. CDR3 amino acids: CASSSGQYGSPLHF. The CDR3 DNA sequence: TGTGCCAGCAGCTCTGGACAGTACGGTTCACCCCTCCACTTT.